This T cell receptor beta chain was obtained from a study of OX40 agonist ivuxolimab in advanced cancers. Study observations and caveats: A proportion of nonresponders additionally exhibited low normalized T-cell clonal expansion. Averaging showed that CD8+ T cells had more expanded clones than CD4+ did.

The germline V gene has CDR1 ENHRY and CDR2 SYGVKD. Trimming removed 10 bases at V and 4 bases at J, with 14 bases between. The CDR3 runs to 13 residues. Using immunoSEQ multiplex PCR, the repertoire was profiled, and TCRdb retains in-frame clones only, with some absent. This table holds more than 45,000 clones, around 79% found once. Details on this clone: Its matching antigen is unknown.

The chain has TRBV10-3 and TRBJ2-1; D remains ambiguous. The sequence derives from an adult with an advanced solid tumor such as melanoma, head and neck, liver or kidney cancer. The starting material was CD4+ or CD8+ T cells sorted from blood, obtained in a trial of the OX40 agonist ivuxolimab. The CDR3 is CATKPPQYNEQFF. The CDR3 DNA reads as TGTGCCACTAAGCCCCCCCAATACAATGAGCAGTTCTTC.